These 22 T cell receptor beta chains share one sample of origin, sequenced in a study of blood T cell repertoires in COVID-19 (dated by TCRdb to about 2020). The library came from the immunoSEQ multiplex PCR assay. TCRdb retrieved this table from immuneACCESS and kept in-frame rearrangements only. Not all clones are present; in checked studies, unresolved V genes account for under half, and no reason is known for the remainder. Across this sample there are around 140,000 clones, with around 82% seen only once. The ten largest clones capture more than 5% of the sample. Sequences were obtained from PBMCs or T cells enriched from blood (not recorded which). All receptors derive from a woman between 50 and 59 years old who had recovered from COVID-19.

As regards this clone: Just one base apart from a much larger clone, this may be a read error. The V gene is TRBV12-3 or TRBV12-4, the J gene TRBJ1-2, with D tentatively TRBD1 (5 bases). This CDR3 spans 11 amino acids. Trimming took 4 bases from V and 6 from J, leaving 6 bases between them. The CDR3 reads CASSSRDGYTF. The CDR3 DNA is TGTGCCAGCAGTTCCAGGGATGGCTACACCTTC.

V gene TRBV11-3 combines with J gene TRBJ2-3; no clear D gene. CDR1 and CDR2 from the germline V gene are SGHNT and YENEEA. There are 14 residues in the CDR3. V dropped 5 bases and J dropped 3 bases, with 12 bases sitting between them. The CDR3 here is CASSPPVRTDTQYF. The CDR3 region has the DNA TGTGCCAGCAGCCCCCCGGTGAGGACAGATACGCAGTATTTT.

The chain has TRBV6-5 and TRBJ2-1; 12 bases match TRBD2. CDR3 length: 14 residues. The J segment lost 10 bases and the V segment lost 2 bases, leaving 3 bases of the junction unmatched. The germline V gene has CDR1 MNHEY and CDR2 SVGAGI. The CDR3 DNA is TGTGCCAGCAGTTACCCTAGCGGGGGGGCAGAGCAGTTCTTC. It is translated as CASSYPSGGAEQFF.

V is TRBV28 and J is TRBJ1-2; no reliable D call. V lost 8 bases and J lost 7, with 8 bases in between. The CDR3 is made up of 10 amino acids. Germline V gives CDR1 MDHEN, CDR2 SYDVKM. The CDR3 DNA follows: TGTGCCAGCCGGGTAGGTGGCTACACCTTC. As protein: CASRVGGYTF.

The chain has TRBV28 and TRBJ1-2; the match to TRBD1 covers 9 bases. This CDR3 contains 16 residues. Germline loops: CDR1 MDHEN, CDR2 SYDVKM. J gave up 6 bases and V 2 bases, and 10 bases lay outside the gene matches. The CDR3 spells CASSLPRFGQGNGYTF. DNA for the CDR3: TGTGCCAGCAGTTTACCCCGGTTTGGACAGGGGAATGGCTACACCTTC.

The CDR3 DNA is TGCGCCAGCAGCTTCGGACAGGTCGGCGCCGGGGAGCTGTTTTTT. Translation: CASSFGQVGAGELFF. This sequence joins TRBV5-1 and TRBJ2-2, with TRBD1 identical over 7 bases. Trimming removed 2 bases from V and 6 bases from J; junction bases left unmatched: 7. Germline V lookup: CDR1 SGHRS, CDR2 YFSETQ. The CDR3 covers 15 residues.

The chain employs TRBV5-1 and TRBJ2-2, with TRBD2 matching over 10 bases. This CDR3 is built from 16 residues. CDR1 is SGHRS and CDR2 is YFSETQ in the germline V gene. Unmatched junction bases numbered 0, after V lost 0 bases and J lost 1 base. DNA for the CDR3: TGCGCCAGCAGCTTGGGACTAGCGGGGAACACCGGGGAGCTGTTTTTT. Translated: CASSLGLAGNTGELFF.

This clone showed up just a few times. V gene TRBV5-5 combines with J gene TRBJ1-1; possibly TRBD1 for D (6 bases). Germline V gives CDR1 SGHKS, CDR2 YYEKEE (reference sequence). CDR3 length: 14 amino acids. Deletions cut 2 bases from V and 3 bases from J, with 11 bases between. In nucleotides, the CDR3 is TGTGCCAGCAGCTTTAGGACAGAAGACACTGAAGCTTTCTTT. It translates to CASSFRTEDTEAFF. Full variable domain (outside the CDR3, taken from reference TRBV5-5 and TRBJ1-1): DAGVTQSPTHLIKTRGQQVTLRCSPISGHKSVSWYQQVLGQGPQFIFQYYEKEERGRGNFPDRFSARQFPNYSSELNVNALLLGDSALYLCASSFRTEDTEAFFGQGTRLTVV.

The V and J genes are TRBV27 and TRBJ1-1; D may be TRBD1 (5 bases). V lost 5 bases to trimming and J lost 8 bases, with 12 bases between them. This CDR3 is built from 12 residues. CDR1 is MNHEY, CDR2 SMNVEV, per germline (reference sequence). The CDR3 nucleotides are TGTGCCAGCAGTACCCCACCAGGGGAAGCTTTCTTT. This translates into CASSTPPGEAFF.

This chain links TRBV14 with TRBJ2-2; no reliable D call. From germline, CDR1 is SGHDN and CDR2 FVKESK. This CDR3 contains 16 residues. V gave up 4 bases and J gave up 0 bases, with 12 bases separating them. CDR3 nucleotide sequence: TGTGCCAGCAGCCTACGGCAGAGCGCGAACACCGGGGAGCTGTTTTTT. Protein: CASSLRQSANTGELFF.

This clone was counted a single time. The rearrangement uses TRBV28 and TRBJ1-6; no clear D gene. Germline loops: CDR1 MDHEN, CDR2 SYDVKM. Trimming removed 7 bases at V and 11 bases at J, with 12 bases between. The CDR3 totals 12 residues. CDR3 amino acids: CASTTNGAPLHF. The CDR3 DNA is TGTGCCAGCACTACAAACGGGGCACCCCTCCACTTT.

The J gene is TRBJ2-1, the V gene TRBV5-1; D ambiguous. The CDR3 consists of 14 residues. Germline V gene data show CDR1 as SGHRS and CDR2 as YFSETQ. The germline V and J ends were trimmed by 0 bases and 9 bases, with 13 bases remaining between them. CDR3 nucleotide sequence: TGCGCCAGCAGCTTGGCCGTCAGTTCTGGTGAGCAGTTCTTC. Translated: CASSLAVSSGEQFF. Drawing the rest from reference TRBV5-1 and TRBJ2-1, the complete variable domain is KAGVTQTPRYLIKTRGQQVTLSCSPISGHRSVSWYQQTPGQGLQFLFEYFSETQRNKGNFPGRFSGRQFSNSRSEMNVSTLELGDSALYLCASSLAVSSGEQFFGPGTRLTVL.

This clone has only a few counts. This chain connects TRBV6-5 to TRBJ2-1; D perhaps matches TRBD1 (5 bases). Germline CDR1 is MNHEY and CDR2 is SVGAGI. Trimming shortened V by 4 bases and J by 5 bases, and 18 bases separated the two germline ends. The CDR3 runs to 16 residues. As DNA, the CDR3 is TGTGCCAGCAGTTTTTCCTACAGGCTGCTCAACAATGAGCAGTTCTTC. It codes for CASSFSYRLLNNEQFF.

The J gene is TRBJ1-2, the V gene TRBV28, with a possible D match to TRBD1 (5 bases). Trimming removed 6 bases from V and 0 bases from J, with 23 bases in between. Germline V gene sequence: CDR1 MDHEN, CDR2 SYDVKM. This CDR3 region has 18 residues. The CDR3 nucleotides read TGTGCCAGCAGCCCCCCCCCGATGGGGCGGGGAGCTAACTATGGCTACACCTTC. This encodes CASSPPPMGRGANYGYTF.

The rearrangement joins TRBV7-9 to TRBJ1-1; D is unclear. The V gene lost 8 bases and the J gene lost 7 bases, with 14 bases spanning the gap. CDR1 SEHNR and CDR2 FQNEAQ come from the germline V gene (reference sequence). The CDR3 runs 12 residues. The DNA of the CDR3 is TGTGCCAGCCTGCAGGAGGCCGGTGAAGCTTTCTTT. It translates to CASLQEAGEAFF. The full variable domain, its missing parts supplied by reference TRBV7-9 and TRBJ1-1, is DTGVSQNPRHKITKRGQNVTFRCDPISEHNRLYWYRQTLGQGPEFLTYFQNEAQLEKSRLLSDRFSAERPKGSFSTLEIQRTEQGDSAMYLCASLQEAGEAFFGQGTRLTVV.

V usage is TRBV19 and J usage is TRBJ2-3; D ambiguous. Trimming cost V 5 bases and J 2 bases, with 14 bases left between them. The V gene's germline CDR1 is LNHDA and CDR2 SQIVND (reference sequence). This CDR3 has 15 amino acids. The CDR3 sequence is CASSPSPTVTDTQYF. The DNA of the CDR3 is TGTGCCAGTAGTCCGAGCCCCACGGTCACAGATACGCAGTATTTT.

This clone was counted a few times. The chain has TRBV7-9 and TRBJ1-1; no clear D gene. Trimming stripped 5 bases from V and 0 bases from J, with 13 bases between. The V gene's germline CDR1 is SEHNR and CDR2 FQNEAQ (reference sequence). This CDR3 spans 15 amino acids. CDR3 region: CASSPYSGVNTEAFF. CDR3 DNA: TGTGCCAGCAGCCCCTATTCGGGAGTGAACACTGAAGCTTTCTTT.

About this clone itself: A much larger clone sits a single nucleotide away, making a read error possible. Other DNA sequences within the sample encode an identical CDR3. The chain uses TRBV2 and TRBJ1-1; tentatively, D is TRBD1 (6 bases). Trimming pared 6 bases from V and 1 base from J, leaving 9 bases between. Per the germline V gene, CDR1 is SNHLY and CDR2 is FYNNEI. CDR3 size: 13 residues. The CDR3 DNA reads TGTGCCAGCAGCTTACAGGGGAACACTGAAGCTTTCTTT. This translates into CASSLQGNTEAFF.

This chain connects TRBV9 to TRBJ2-3; 9 bases agree with TRBD2. Trimming took 0 bases from V and 2 from J; bases not matched to a gene: 7. The CDR3 totals 17 residues. Germline V gene data show CDR1 as SGDLS and CDR2 as YYNGEE. CDR3 loop: CASSVGAGGLFTDTQYF. CDR3 nucleotide sequence: TGTGCCAGCAGCGTAGGAGCGGGGGGACTCTTCACAGATACGCAGTATTTT.

The chain uses TRBV3-1 (or the pseudogene TRBV3-2) and TRBJ1-1, with D hard to call. Deletions cut 3 bases from V and 4 bases from J, with 12 bases between. The CDR3 spans 14 residues. Germline V gene sequence: CDR1 LGHDT, CDR2 YNNKEL (reference sequence). CDR3 protein: CASSHPPGVTEAFF. The DNA for the CDR3 is TGTGCCAGCAGCCACCCCCCGGGAGTCACTGAAGCTTTCTTT.

J is TRBJ2-7 and V is TRBV29-1; weak D call: TRBD1 (6 bases). This CDR3 is 11 amino acids long. CDR1 SQVTM and CDR2 ANQGSEA come from the germline V gene. V was cut by 4 bases and J by 7 bases, with 11 bases left in between. The CDR3 coding sequence is TGCAGCGTTGGTAACAGGGCAGAGCAGTACTTC. This encodes CSVGNRAEQYF.

The chain combines TRBV7-9 with TRBJ1-6; weak D call: TRBD1 (5 bases). This CDR3 is 13 amino acids long. Between the trimmed V and J ends, which lost 7 bases and 15 bases, there was a span of 19 bases. Germline V gene lookup returns CDR1 SEHNR and CDR2 FQNEAQ (reference sequence). CDR3 residues: CASTSAAQGGLHF. The CDR3 DNA is TGTGCCAGCACCTCAGCGGCTCAGGGAGGCCTCCACTTT.